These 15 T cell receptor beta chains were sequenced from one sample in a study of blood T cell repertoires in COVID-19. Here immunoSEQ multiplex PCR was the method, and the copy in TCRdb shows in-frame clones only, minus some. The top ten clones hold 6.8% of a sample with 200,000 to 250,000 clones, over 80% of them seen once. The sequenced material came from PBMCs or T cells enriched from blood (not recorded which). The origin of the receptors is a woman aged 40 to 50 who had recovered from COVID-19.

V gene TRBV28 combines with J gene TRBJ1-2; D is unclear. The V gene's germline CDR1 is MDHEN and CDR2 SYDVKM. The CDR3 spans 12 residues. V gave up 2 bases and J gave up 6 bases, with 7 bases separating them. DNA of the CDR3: TGTGCCAGCAGTTTAGTCGGAGATGGCTACACCTTC. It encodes CASSLVGDGYTF.

CDR3 DNA sequence: TGTGCCACATCCCAACTGGGACAGTCGGGGCATGGCTACACCTTC. Translating it yields CATSQLGQSGHGYTF. V usage is TRBV7-9 and J usage is TRBJ1-2, with 7 bases matching TRBD1. This CDR3 contains 15 residues. The trim removed 10 bases at V and 6 bases at J, leaving 17 bases unmatched. CDR1 is SEHNR and CDR2 is FQNEAQ in the germline V gene (reference sequence).

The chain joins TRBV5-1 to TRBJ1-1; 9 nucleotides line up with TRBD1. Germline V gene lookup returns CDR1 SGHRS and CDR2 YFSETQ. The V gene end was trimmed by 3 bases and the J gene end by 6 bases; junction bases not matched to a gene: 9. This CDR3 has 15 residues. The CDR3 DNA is TGCGCCAGCAGCTCAAAGACAGGGGGGGTGGCTGAAGCTTTCTTT. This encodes CASSSKTGGVAEAFF.

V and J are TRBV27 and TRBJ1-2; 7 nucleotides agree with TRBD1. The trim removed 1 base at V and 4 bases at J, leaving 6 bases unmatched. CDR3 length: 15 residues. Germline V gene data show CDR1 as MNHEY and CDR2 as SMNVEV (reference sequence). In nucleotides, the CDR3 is TGTGCCAGCAGTTTATATGCAGGGGGATTCTATGGCTACACCTTC. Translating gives CASSLYAGGFYGYTF.

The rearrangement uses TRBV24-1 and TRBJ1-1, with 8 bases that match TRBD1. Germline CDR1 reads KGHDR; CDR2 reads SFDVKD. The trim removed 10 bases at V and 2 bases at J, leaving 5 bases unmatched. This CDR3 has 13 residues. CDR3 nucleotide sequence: TGTGCCACTCGGACAGGGAGCAACACTGAAGCTTTCTTT. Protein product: CATRTGSNTEAFF.

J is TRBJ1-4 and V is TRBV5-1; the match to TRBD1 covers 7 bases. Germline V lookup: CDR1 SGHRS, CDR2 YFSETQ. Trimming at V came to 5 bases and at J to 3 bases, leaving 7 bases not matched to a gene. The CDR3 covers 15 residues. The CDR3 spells CASRPTGAPNEKLFF. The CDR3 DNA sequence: TGCGCCAGCAGACCAACAGGGGCTCCTAATGAAAAACTGTTTTTT.

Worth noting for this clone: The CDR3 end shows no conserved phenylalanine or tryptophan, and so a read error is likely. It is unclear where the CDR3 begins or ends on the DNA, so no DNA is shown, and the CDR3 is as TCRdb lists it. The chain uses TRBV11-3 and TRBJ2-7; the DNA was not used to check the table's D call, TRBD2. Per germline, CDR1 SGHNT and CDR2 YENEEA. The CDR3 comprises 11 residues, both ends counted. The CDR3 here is CASSLKGAGPL.

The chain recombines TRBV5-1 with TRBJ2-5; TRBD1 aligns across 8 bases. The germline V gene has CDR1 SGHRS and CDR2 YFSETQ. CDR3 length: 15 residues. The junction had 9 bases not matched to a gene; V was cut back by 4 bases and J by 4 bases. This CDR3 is CASSRDRGRGETQYF. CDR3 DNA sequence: TGCGCCAGCAGCCGTGACAGGGGAAGAGGAGAGACCCAGTACTTC.

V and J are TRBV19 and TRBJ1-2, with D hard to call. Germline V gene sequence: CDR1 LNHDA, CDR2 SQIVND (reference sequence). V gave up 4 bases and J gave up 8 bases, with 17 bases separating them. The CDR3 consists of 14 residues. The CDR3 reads CASSTGKALGGYTF. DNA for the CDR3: TGTGCCAGTAGTACCGGGAAAGCCTTGGGAGGCTACACCTTC.

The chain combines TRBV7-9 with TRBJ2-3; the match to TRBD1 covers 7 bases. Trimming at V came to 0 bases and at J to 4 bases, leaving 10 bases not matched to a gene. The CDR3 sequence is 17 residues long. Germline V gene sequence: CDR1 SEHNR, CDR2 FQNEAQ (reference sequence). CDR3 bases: TGTGCCAGCAGCTTAGCGTCAGGGACAGTGAATGCAGATACGCAGTATTTT. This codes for CASSLASGTVNADTQYF.

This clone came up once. The CDR3 here is CASSPGGEQYF. CDR3 nucleotides: TGTGCCAGCAGCCCGGGGGGCGAGCAGTACTTC. The chain couples TRBV7-9 to TRBJ2-7; 7 bases are a match to TRBD2. The CDR3 runs 11 residues. Per germline, CDR1 SEHNR and CDR2 FQNEAQ (reference sequence). Losses at the gene ends were 5 bases for V and 6 bases for J; bases not matched to a gene: 1. Together with reference TRBV7-9 and TRBJ2-7, the CDR3 gives the full variable domain: DTGVSQNPRHKITKRGQNVTFRCDPISEHNRLYWYRQTLGQGPEFLTYFQNEAQLEKSRLLSDRFSAERPKGSFSTLEIQRTEQGDSAMYLCASSPGGEQYFGPGTRLTVT.

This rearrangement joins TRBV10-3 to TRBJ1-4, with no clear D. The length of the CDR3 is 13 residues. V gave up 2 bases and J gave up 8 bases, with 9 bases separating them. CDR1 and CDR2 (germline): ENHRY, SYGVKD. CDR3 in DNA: TGTGCCATCAGTGAGCCGGGTGGGGAAAAACTGTTTTTT. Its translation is CAISEPGGEKLFF.

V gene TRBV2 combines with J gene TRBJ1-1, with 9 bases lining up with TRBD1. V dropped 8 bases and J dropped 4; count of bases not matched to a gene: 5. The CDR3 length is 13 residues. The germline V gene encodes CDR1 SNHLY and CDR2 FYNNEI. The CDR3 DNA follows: TGTGCCAGCGGGGACAGGGTGAGCACTGAAGCTTTCTTT. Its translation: CASGDRVSTEAFF.

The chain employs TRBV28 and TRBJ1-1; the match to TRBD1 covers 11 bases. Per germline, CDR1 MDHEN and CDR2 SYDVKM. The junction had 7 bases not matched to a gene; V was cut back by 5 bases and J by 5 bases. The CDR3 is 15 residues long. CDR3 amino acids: CASSDWDRGETEAFF. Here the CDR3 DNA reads TGTGCCAGCAGTGACTGGGACAGGGGGGAGACTGAAGCTTTCTTT.

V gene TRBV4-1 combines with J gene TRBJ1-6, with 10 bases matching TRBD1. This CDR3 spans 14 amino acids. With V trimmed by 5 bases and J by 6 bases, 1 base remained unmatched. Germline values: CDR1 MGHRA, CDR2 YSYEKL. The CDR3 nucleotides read TGCGCCAGCAGCTGGACAGGGGGTAATTCACCCCTCCACTTT. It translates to CASSWTGGNSPLHF.